These T cell receptor beta chains were read from a single sample in a study of cytomegalovirus exposure and HLA in healthy donors. Profiled with immunoSEQ multiplex PCR; TCRdb holds only in-frame clones, not every one. The sample yields 100,000 or so clones, nearly 80% seen once. Sequenced sample: PBMCs. Receptor source: a woman in her forties in good health and CMV-seropositive. The CDR3 runs from the conserved cysteine through the conserved F or W. D genes are given only for firm matches. Rows give clone size only sometimes, using once, few, many, or a class for an expanded clone.

V gene	J gene	D gene	clone size	CDR3 DNA	CDR3 protein
TRBV11-2	TRBJ2-7	NA	NA	TGTGCCAGCAGCTTAGGTTCGGTGGGGCGCGAGCAGTACTTC	CASSLGSVGREQYF
TRBV5-1	TRBJ2-1	NA	NA	TGCGCCAGCAGTCAATCAAATGAGCAGTTCTTC	CASSQSNEQFF
TRBV14	TRBJ2-2	NA	few	TGTGCCAGCAGCCAATTCGAGGGCACCGGGGAGCTGTTTTTT	CASSQFEGTGELFF
TRBV23-1	TRBJ2-2	TRBD1	NA	TGCGCCAGCAGTCAGACCCCGGGACAGGGGGAGAGCGGGCCCGACCCCACCGGGGAGCTGTTTTTT	CASSQTPGQGESGPDPTGELFF
TRBV10-3	TRBJ2-3	NA	once	TGTGCCATCAATCCAGGGTCGGGTAGGACAGATACGCAGTATTTT	CAINPGSGRTDTQYF
TRBV7-2	TRBJ2-1	NA	NA	TGTGCCAGCAGCTTAGAGTCGAGATACAATGAGCAGTTCTTC	CASSLESRYNEQFF
TRBV4-3	TRBJ1-1	NA	once	TGCGCCAGCAGCCAAGTGGGGCCTGGGACTGAAGCTTTCTTT	CASSQVGPGTEAFF
TRBV11-3	TRBJ2-2	NA	NA	TGTGCCAGCAGCGCAACAGCGGGCGCGAACACCGGGGAGCTGTTTTTT	CASSATAGANTGELFF
TRBV30	TRBJ1-4	NA	NA	TGTGCCATGGATAGCTCGAAGGCCGGAGGGGAAAAACTGTTTTTT	CAMDSSKAGGEKLFF
TRBV27	TRBJ2-1	TRBD2	NA	TGTGCCAGCAACTCACTAGCGGGGTTATCCAATGAGCAGTTCTTC	CASNSLAGLSNEQFF
TRBV30	TRBJ1-2	TRBD1	NA	TGTGCCTCCTCGGGACAGCTCTATGGCTACACCTTC	CASSGQLYGYTF
TRBV7-2	TRBJ2-4	TRBD2	NA	TGTGCCAGCAGCCCACGGACTAGCGGGAGTATCGGCATTCAGTACTTC	CASSPRTSGSIGIQYF
TRBV9	TRBJ2-3	NA	NA	TGTGCCAGCAGCCCAGTTGGAGATACGCAGTATTTT	CASSPVGDTQYF
TRBV23-1	TRBJ1-1	NA	NA	TGCGCCAGCAGTCATTCCGGCCCTAAGTGCAGGACTGATGAAGCTTTCTTT	CASSHSGPKCRTDEAFF
TRBV30	TRBJ2-3	TRBD2	NA	TGTGCCTGGAGTAGAGCGGGAGGGCCAACAGATACGCAGTATTTT	CAWSRAGGPTDTQYF
TRBV11-2	TRBJ2-7	NA	many	TGTGCCAGCAGCTTAGACCGTTTCGAGCAGTACTTC	CASSLDRFEQYF
TRBV6-1	TRBJ2-1	NA	few	TGTGCCAGCTCTCCTAGGATCGCGCAGTTCTTC	CASSPRIAQFF
TRBV9	TRBJ2-1	TRBD2	NA	TGTGCCAGCAGCGTAAGATCTGAGGGAGGGATGGGGAATGAGCAGTTCTTC	CASSVRSEGGMGNEQFF
TRBV18	TRBJ2-1	NA	NA	TGTGCCAGCTCACCATTCGGGAATGAGCAGTTCTTC	CASSPFGNEQFF
TRBV5-1	TRBJ2-1	TRBD1	NA	TGCGCCAGCAGCTTAGATCAGGGGGCGGCCTACAATGAGCAGTTCTTC	CASSLDQGAAYNEQFF
TRBV6-5	TRBJ2-7	TRBD2	NA	TGTGCCAGCTCCTCGGGGGGGTTCTACGAGCAGTACTTC	CASSSGGFYEQYF
TRBV4-2	TRBJ2-6	TRBD1	few	TGTGCCAGCAGCCAAGTGGGACAGGGGGCTGGGGCTGGGGCCAACGTCCTGACTTTC	CASSQVGQGAGAGANVLTF
TRBV27	TRBJ1-2	TRBD1	NA	TGTGCCAGCAGTACTACTCAAACCGGGACAGTCTCTAACTATGGCTACACCTTC	CASSTTQTGTVSNYGYTF
TRBV6-1	TRBJ2-3	TRBD2	NA	TGTGCCGGGGAGGGGCCTAGCGGGAGGGCAGATACGCAGTATTTT	CAGEGPSGRADTQYF
TRBV7-8	TRBJ2-1	TRBD2	NA	TGTGCCAGCAGCTTAGATGGGCTAGCGGCCCACAATGAGCAGTTCTTC	CASSLDGLAAHNEQFF
TRBV11-3	TRBJ2-5	TRBD2	NA	TGTGCCAGCAACTCGGGAGGTTATGAGACCCAGTACTTC	CASNSGGYETQYF
TRBV11-1	TRBJ2-1	TRBD2	NA	TGTGCCAGCAGCCCCGTAGGACTAGCGGATGAGCAGTTCTTC	CASSPVGLADEQFF
TRBV7-9	TRBJ2-5	NA	NA	TGTGCCAGCAGCCTCCTCACAGGGGAGACCCAGTACTTC	CASSLLTGETQYF
TRBV6-1	TRBJ1-1	NA	NA	TGTGCCAGCCCTATACCGGGAGATCGGGGTGAAGCTTTCTTT	CASPIPGDRGEAFF
TRBV18	TRBJ2-7	TRBD2	NA	TGTGCCAGCTCACCAATGGACGGAGGACTAGCGGGCCCCCGGGAGCAGTACTTC	CASSPMDGGLAGPREQYF
TRBV7-7	TRBJ1-4	TRBD1	few	TGTGCTAGCAGCTTAGTGACAGGGGGTCAGGAAAAACTGTTTTTT	CASSLVTGGQEKLFF
TRBV7-6	TRBJ1-2	NA	NA	TGTGCCAGCAGCAACCAAAGGGGTGGCTACACCTTC	CASSNQRGGYTF
TRBV11-1	TRBJ2-1	TRBD2	NA	TGTGCCAGCAGCCCCGCGACTAGCTTAAGGGCCTACAATGAGCAGTTCTTC	CASSPATSLRAYNEQFF
TRBV29-1	TRBJ2-4	NA	NA	TGCAGCGTTGCCCCAGGGCAGCTAGCCAAAAACATTCAGTACTTC	CSVAPGQLAKNIQYF
TRBV9	TRBJ2-7	TRBD2	medium-sized	TGTGCCAGCAGCGTAGCGAGGGAGGGCTATGAGCAGTACTTC	CASSVAREGYEQYF
TRBV7-9	TRBJ2-4	TRBD1	NA	TGTGCCAGCAGCTACCCGCCGACAGGGTTAGCCAAAAACATTCAGTACTTC	CASSYPPTGLAKNIQYF
TRBV6-1	TRBJ2-1	NA	few	TGTGCCAGCACCACGGGTGGGAATGAGCAGTTCTTC	CASTTGGNEQFF